Listed below are T cell receptor beta chains from one sample, sequenced in a study of neurological immune-mediated disorders. TCRdb re-analysed the 5' RACE reads in MiXCR, keeping a single row per CDR3 protein. This table has approximately 40,000 distinct CDR3 sequences, approximately 5.1% appearing once. Sequencing was done on a sample of CD4+ T cells from blood. Receptors originate from a man between 18 and 35 years old in good health. Both conserved end residues are part of each CDR3. Rows may omit the clone size; those that give it use once, few, many or a size class.

many | TRBJ1-2 | TRBV11-1 | CASSFDGGYTF
many | TRBJ2-5 | TRBV3-1 | CASSYQETQYF
many | TRBJ1-6 | TRBV20-1 | CSARVAQTNSPLHF
many | TRBJ1-1 | TRBV20-1 | CSARRDGNTEAFF
many | TRBJ2-1 | TRBV10-3 | CAISESTGGHLWEQFF
medium-sized | TRBJ1-1 | TRBV20-1 | CSASEGFMNTEAFF
many | TRBJ1-2 | TRBV20-1 | CSASGRGPNYGYTF
many | TRBJ1-2 | TRBV28 | CVAGGNGYTF
many | TRBJ1-2 | TRBV4-1 | CASSQWERSRGDGYTF
many | TRBJ1-1 | TRBV18 | CASSPPGQQRVTEAFF
many | TRBJ2-5 | TRBV5-1 | CASSSPTGSLETQYF
many | TRBJ1-1 | TRBV7-9 | CASSLSDTEAFF
- | TRBJ2-2 | TRBV20-1 | CSALSGGKVRELFF
many | TRBJ2-1 | TRBV19 | CATLPIAGGLGRQFF
many | TRBJ1-2 | TRBV7-2 | CASRTITADRYGYTF
many | TRBJ1-6 | TRBV7-2 | CASSSPNRGRNSPLHF
many | TRBJ1-2 | TRBV9 | CASSSDLGAAGGYTF